The rows below give T cell receptor beta chains drawn from one sample of a study of cytomegalovirus exposure and HLA in healthy donors. Clones were sequenced by immunoSEQ multiplex PCR, and TCRdb holds only the in-frame ones, with some missing. The sample has approximately 260,000 clones, 80% to 90% seen once. Sequences were obtained from PBMCs. The receptors were sampled from a woman younger than 35 in good health and CMV-seronegative. The CDR3 runs from the conserved cysteine through the conserved F or W. Each record gives: D gene, V gene, clone size, J gene, CDR3 DNA, CDR3 protein. A D gene is named only where the DNA matches it firmly. For some rows the clone size is stated as once, few or many, or as a class when expanded; others skip it.

>.|TRBV6-4|.|TRBJ1-1
TGTGCCAGCAGTGAACAGGGGAACACTGAAGCTTTCTTT
CASSEQGNTEAFF
>TRBD2|TRBV4-2|.|TRBJ2-3
TGTGCCAGCACCGCTAGCGGGAGGGGTCCAGATACGCAGTATTTT
CASTASGRGPDTQYF
>TRBD1|TRBV7-9|.|TRBJ2-3
TGTGCCAGCAGCTTGGTAAGGGGGCCGGCAGATACGCAGTATTTT
CASSLVRGPADTQYF
>.|TRBV27|.|TRBJ1-5
TGTGCCACCTCCGACGGACTTAGCAATCAGCCCCAGCATTTT
CATSDGLSNQPQHF
>.|TRBV28|once|TRBJ1-1
TGTGCCAGCAGTCAGACGGGCACTGAAGCTTTCTTT
CASSQTGTEAFF
>TRBD1|TRBV19|.|TRBJ2-1
TGTGCCAGTAATCGGGGACAGGGGCTGAGGAATGAGCAGTTCTTC
CASNRGQGLRNEQFF
>TRBD2|TRBV5-4|.|TRBJ2-1
TGTGCCGTCGGGGGGAATGAGCAGTTCTTC
CAVGGNEQFF
>.|TRBV18|.|TRBJ2-6
TGTGCCAGCTCGCCAGGGGCCGGGGCCAACGTCCTGACTTTC
CASSPGAGANVLTF
>TRBD2|TRBV7-9|.|TRBJ2-7
TGTGCCAGCAGCTTGGGACTAGGAACCGCCGAGCAGTACTTC
CASSLGLGTAEQYF
>TRBD1|TRBV2|.|TRBJ1-5
TGTGCCAGCACTGGGACAGTCAACCGCAATCAGCCCCAGCATTTT
CASTGTVNRNQPQHF
>.|TRBV30|.|TRBJ2-7
TGTGCCTGGAGTAGGGGTGACTACGAGCAGTACTTC
CAWSRGDYEQYF
>TRBD1|TRBV9|.|TRBJ1-6
TGTGCCAGCTCAGGGGGGTATGATTCACCCCTCCACTTT
CASSGGYDSPLHF
>.|TRBV25-1|.|TRBJ2-5
TGTGCCAGCAGTGACCTCTTAGGGGGTGCCCAAGAGACCCAGTACTTC
CASSDLLGGAQETQYF
>TRBD1|TRBV5-1|.|TRBJ2-7
TGCGCCAGCAGCCTGGGACAGGGTCCCCACGAGCAGTACTTC
CASSLGQGPHEQYF
>.|TRBV2|.|TRBJ2-3
TGTGCCAGCGTCTCCGGGGCAGATACGCAGTATTTT
CASVSGADTQYF
>TRBD2|TRBV27|.|TRBJ2-1
TGTGCCAGCAGTTTGCGGGTCGTGGGCGGGAGCTCCTACAATGAGCAGTTCTTC
CASSLRVVGGSSYNEQFF
>TRBD1|TRBV30|.|TRBJ2-2
TGTGCCTTGGGACAGGGGTACACCGGGGAGCTGTTTTTT
CALGQGYTGELFF
>.|TRBV7-7|.|TRBJ2-3
TGTGCCATTGGAAGAGGGCGCACAGATACGCAGTATTTT
CAIGRGRTDTQYF
>.|TRBV5-5|.|TRBJ2-5
TGTGCCAGCAGCTATAGGGGCCAAGAGACCCAGTACTTC
CASSYRGQETQYF
>TRBD2|TRBV7-8|.|TRBJ2-1
TGTGCCAGCAGCTTAGCACTAGCGGGAGGGCCCTACTACAATGAGCAGTTCTTC
CASSLALAGGPYYNEQFF